Listed here are 22 T cell receptor beta chains from one sample, sequenced in a study of blood T cell repertoires in COVID-19. Produced via immunoSEQ multiplex PCR; TCRdb's table is partial and in-frame only. Of some 180,000 clones in the sample, 84% were seen once. Sequencing used peripheral blood. The receptors here all came from a human donor in a cohort sampled during active COVID-19.

J is TRBJ1-4 and V is TRBV15, with 8 bases aligning to TRBD1. This CDR3 spans 16 amino acids. Germline V gene lookup returns CDR1 LNHNV and CDR2 YYDKDF (reference sequence). Losses at the gene ends were 5 bases for V and 5 bases for J; bases not matched to a gene: 10. The DNA for the CDR3 is TGTGCCACCAGCGGACTCCGACAGGGGAACAATGAAAAACTGTTTTTT. Protein product: CATSGLRQGNNEKLFF. The whole variable domain, remainder taken from reference TRBV15 and TRBJ1-4, is DAMVIQNPRYQVTQFGKPVTLSCSQTLNHNVMYWYQQKSSQAPKLLFHYYDKDFNNEADTPDNFQSRRPNTSFCFLDIRSPGLGDTAMYLCATSGLRQGNNEKLFFGSGTQLSVL.

The V and J genes are TRBV7-9 and TRBJ2-1, with 8 nucleotides matching TRBD2. V gave up 1 base and J gave up 2 bases; unmatched junction bases: 1. This CDR3 is 15 amino acids long. Germline CDR1 SEHNR, CDR2 FQNEAQ (reference sequence). The CDR3 region is CASSLVSGTYNEQFF. Here the CDR3 DNA reads TGTGCCAGCAGCTTAGTTAGCGGGACCTACAATGAGCAGTTCTTC.

V and J are TRBV5-1 and TRBJ2-5, with D hard to call. CDR3 length: 12 amino acids. V was cut by 7 bases and J by 2 bases, with 9 bases left in between. Germline CDR1 reads SGHRS; CDR2 reads YFSETQ. In DNA, the CDR3 is TGCGCCAGCCGAAACAAGCAAGAGACCCAGTACTTC. Its translation is CASRNKQETQYF. The whole variable domain, filled in from reference TRBV5-1 and TRBJ2-5, reads KAGVTQTPRYLIKTRGQQVTLSCSPISGHRSVSWYQQTPGQGLQFLFEYFSETQRNKGNFPGRFSGRQFSNSRSEMNVSTLELGDSALYLCASRNKQETQYFGPGTRLLVL.

CDR3 nucleotide sequence: TGTGCCAGCAGGCTACAAGAGACCCAGTACTTC. It is translated as CASRLQETQYF. The V and J genes are TRBV2 and TRBJ2-5; D is ambiguous. The CDR3 sequence is 11 residues long. The V gene's germline CDR1 is SNHLY and CDR2 FYNNEI. The germline V and J ends were trimmed by 6 bases and 2 bases, with 4 bases remaining between them.

In its sample, this clone was seen once. The rearrangement links TRBV4-2 to TRBJ2-7; 8 nucleotides agree with TRBD2. J lost 2 bases, V lost 1 base, and 13 bases had no gene match. The germline gives CDR1 LGHNA, CDR2 YNFKEQ. The CDR3 consists of 18 residues. The CDR3 sequence is CASSQVFSVTSGTYEQYF. The DNA for the CDR3 is TGTGCCAGCAGCCAAGTGTTTTCTGTTACTAGCGGCACCTACGAGCAGTACTTC.

V usage is TRBV13 and J usage is TRBJ2-3; TRBD2 matches at 8 bases. This CDR3 comprises 16 residues. V shed 1 base, J shed 6 bases, and the junction held 9 bases outside the gene matches. CDR1 and CDR2 (germline): PRHDT, FYEKMQ (reference sequence). CDR3 region: CASSLDGREEGDTQYF. DNA of the CDR3: TGTGCCAGCAGCTTAGATGGGCGGGAGGAAGGTGATACGCAGTATTTT.

The chain employs TRBV5-1 and TRBJ1-4, with 8 bases fitting TRBD1. This CDR3 has 15 residues. V trimming: 3 bases; J trimming: 2 bases; junction bases outside the gene matches: 3. The V gene's germline CDR1 is SGHRS and CDR2 YFSETQ. The CDR3 loop reads CASSSTGATNEKLFF. DNA of the CDR3: TGCGCCAGCAGCTCGACAGGGGCGACTAATGAAAAACTGTTTTTT.

CDR3 sequence: CASSLKFQGLPYNEQFF. CDR3 DNA sequence: TGTGCCAGCTCACTCAAATTTCAGGGTCTCCCCTACAATGAGCAGTTCTTC. This chain links TRBV18 with TRBJ2-1, with D maybe TRBD1 (5 bases). Germline V gene sequence: CDR1 KGHSH, CDR2 LQKENI. The CDR3 covers 17 residues. V was shortened by 4 bases and J by 2 bases, with 18 bases between the two germline ends.

The chain has TRBV28 and TRBJ2-4; TRBD2 matches 12 bases. The CDR3 spans 17 residues. CDR1 and CDR2 from the germline V gene are MDHEN and SYDVKM. Trimming took 5 bases from V and 6 from J; bases not matched to a gene: 11. The CDR3 DNA reads TGTGCCAGCAGTCCCGTGGGCCTAGCGGGAGGGCGAAACATTCAGTACTTC. As protein: CASSPVGLAGGRNIQYF.

This clone occurred once. The chain is built from TRBV24-1 and TRBJ2-3; TRBD1 is a possible D gene (6 bases). The CDR3 sequence is 15 residues long. V lost 1 base, J lost 7 bases, and 14 bases lay in between. Germline loops: CDR1 KGHDR, CDR2 SFDVKD. The CDR3 DNA follows: TGTGCCACCAGTGATTTACGGCAGGGGCGGAATACGCAGTATTTT. Protein: CATSDLRQGRNTQYF.

This clone was detected only once. The chain employs TRBV19 and TRBJ2-3, with 8 positions matching TRBD2. This CDR3 contains 14 residues. Germline V lookup: CDR1 LNHDA, CDR2 SQIVND (reference sequence). V was clipped by 7 bases and J by 4 bases; unmatched bases: 7. The CDR3 nucleotides read TGTGCCAGTACCGTAGCGGGGAGGGCAGATACGCAGTATTTT. Encoded protein: CASTVAGRADTQYF. The full variable domain, with the rest looked up from reference TRBV19 and TRBJ2-3, is DGGITQSPKYLFRKEGQNVTLSCEQNLNHDAMYWYRQDPGQGLRLIYYSQIVNDFQKGDIAEGYSVSREKKESFPLTVTSAQKNPTAFYLCASTVAGRADTQYFGPGTRLTVL.

This clone appeared once. The rearrangement uses TRBV19 and TRBJ1-2; 11 positions match TRBD1. The CDR3 is 14 amino acids. Losses at the gene ends were 3 bases for V and 8 bases for J; bases not matched to a gene: 5. CDR1 and CDR2 (germline): LNHDA, SQIVND (reference sequence). CDR3 in amino acids: CASSILGQGAGYTF. The CDR3, as DNA: TGTGCCAGTAGTATTCTTGGACAGGGGGCGGGCTACACCTTC.

This chain uses TRBV28 with TRBJ2-1, with 7 bases that match TRBD1. Germline CDR1 MDHEN, CDR2 SYDVKM. CDR3 length equals 15 residues. The J segment lost 12 bases and the V segment lost 6 bases, leaving 17 bases of the junction unmatched. CDR3 protein: CASSQSTGNLGWQFF. The CDR3 DNA sequence: TGTGCCAGCAGCCAATCGACAGGGAACCTTGGCTGGCAGTTCTTC.

This chain uses TRBV19 with TRBJ2-7, with TRBD2 identical over 8 bases. V was pared by 4 bases and J by 4 bases, with 12 bases of the junction left unmatched. Germline CDR1 and CDR2: LNHDA and SQIVND (reference sequence). This CDR3 contains 16 residues. CDR3 region: CASSTTSTSGVYEQYF. CDR3 coding DNA: TGTGCCAGTAGTACCACCTCAACTAGCGGAGTGTACGAGCAGTACTTC.

The chain recombines TRBV1 with TRBJ2-1; the table calls TRBD2, which could not be checked here. TRBV1 constitutes a pseudogene. This CDR3 spans 16 amino acids. The CDR3 DNA reads TGCACCAGCAGCCAAGATCCGGCTAGCGGGAGCAATGAGCAGTTCTTC. Amino acids: CTSSQDPASGSNEQFF.

This clone was detected many times. V gene TRBV19 combines with J gene TRBJ1-5; D gene uncertain. This CDR3 is built from 16 residues. CDR1 is LNHDA and CDR2 is SQIVND in the germline V gene (reference sequence). The V and J ends lost 5 bases and 4 bases respectively, with 18 bases between them. DNA of the CDR3: TGTGCCAGTAGTCTCGAAGGCGGGAGGAATAATCAGCCCCAGCATTTT. Protein: CASSLEGGRNNQPQHF.

The chain has TRBV11-2 and TRBJ1-6, with 7 bases aligning to TRBD1. Germline V gene data show CDR1 as SGHAT and CDR2 as FQNNGV. There are 15 residues in the CDR3. V was pared by 1 base and J by 7 bases, with 4 bases of the junction left unmatched. CDR3 sequence: CASSLVGRGNSPLHF. Here the CDR3 DNA reads TGTGCCAGCAGCTTAGTGGGCAGGGGGAATTCACCCCTCCACTTT.

The chain couples TRBV7-8 to TRBJ2-7; 13 positions agree with TRBD2. CDR1 SGHVS and CDR2 FQNEAQ come from the germline V gene. The CDR3 sequence is 15 residues long. The ends lost 1 base at V and 3 bases at J; junction bases unmatched: 0. CDR3 sequence reads: CASSLGTSGSYEQYF. DNA of the CDR3: TGTGCCAGCAGCTTAGGGACTAGCGGGAGCTACGAGCAGTACTTC. Full variable domain (rest looked up from reference TRBV7-8 and TRBJ2-7): GAGVSQSPRYKVAKRGQDVALRCDPISGHVSLFWYQQALGQGPEFLTYFQNEAQLDKSGLPSDRFFAERPEGSVSTLKIQRTQQEDSAVYLCASSLGTSGSYEQYFGPGTRLTVT.

The gene calls are TRBV5-1 and TRBJ2-1, with D perhaps matching TRBD1 (6 bases). This CDR3 is 13 amino acids long. Germline values: CDR1 SGHRS, CDR2 YFSETQ. The V gene lost 0 bases and the J gene lost 6 bases, with 7 bases spanning the gap. The CDR3 reads CASSLGTVNEQFF. The CDR3 DNA sequence: TGCGCCAGCAGCTTGGGGACAGTCAATGAGCAGTTCTTC.

J is TRBJ1-6 and V is TRBV14; D is undetermined. Trimming left V 3 bases short and J 7 bases short, with 7 bases between. CDR3 length: 13 amino acids. Germline V gene sequence: CDR1 SGHDN, CDR2 FVKESK. The CDR3 region is CASSHAGNSPLHF. The DNA for the CDR3 is TGTGCCAGCAGCCACGCGGGGAATTCACCCCTCCACTTT.

V and J are TRBV28 and TRBJ2-7; D is undetermined. There are 13 residues in the CDR3. V lost 5 bases, J lost 6 bases, and 14 bases lay in between. The germline V gene has CDR1 MDHEN and CDR2 SYDVKM. This chain's CDR3 is CASSPSIPGEQYF. The DNA for the CDR3 is TGTGCCAGCAGTCCCTCCATCCCCGGCGAGCAGTACTTC.

V usage is TRBV2 and J usage is TRBJ2-1; the match to TRBD2 covers 8 bases. The CDR3 spans 15 residues. With 7 bases clipped from V and 0 bases from J, the junction kept 5 bases outside the gene matches. Germline CDR1 SNHLY, CDR2 FYNNEI. This CDR3 reads CASTGLAASYNEQFF. The CDR3 DNA reads as TGTGCCAGCACCGGACTAGCAGCCTCCTACAATGAGCAGTTCTTC. The full variable domain, with the rest looked up from reference TRBV2 and TRBJ2-1, is EPEVTQTPSHQVTQMGQEVILRCVPISNHLYFYWYRQILGQKVEFLVSFYNNEISEKSEIFDDQFSVERPDGSNFTLKIRSTKLEDSAMYFCASTGLAASYNEQFFGPGTRLTVL.